This entry concerns a single TCR beta chain. What it recognizes is unknown. This sample was included in a study of radiation and T cells in renal cell carcinoma. Findings and limits, study-wide: In blood, top tumor clones expanded by 2 weeks, shrinking by 4. Without pretreatment biopsies, baseline tumor clonotype presence was undetermined.

Time point reported: blood 4 weeks post-SBRT, at nephrectomy. Treatment in this sample: 15 Gy SBRT to primary tumor, nephrectomy 4 weeks later. Nephrectomy followed 15 Gy stereotactic body radiation by 4 weeks. This renal cell carcinoma was of the clear cell type. Profiling relied on immunoSEQ multiplex PCR, and the TCRdb table lists in-frame clones only, not all of them. The data hold around 100,000 clones, with 65% to 90% observed a single time. CDR3 length: 14 residues. J gave up 5 bases and V 6 bases, and 7 bases lay outside the gene matches. CDR1 and CDR2 (germline): MDHEN, SYDVKM. V gene TRBV28 combines with J gene TRBJ1-5; 7 bases line up with TRBD1. The sequence was collected from a man aged 55 to 69 with renal cell carcinoma. The sample consisted of blood, taken from a patient whose treatment included radiotherapy and nephrectomy. CDR3 amino acids: CASRPTGTHQPQHF. CDR3 sequence (DNA): TGTGCCAGCAGACCGACAGGGACCCATCAGCCCCAGCATTTT.